This T cell receptor (beta chain) was sequenced in a study of T cell responses to AZD1222 COVID-19 vaccine. Measured with immunoSEQ multiplex PCR; TCRdb has only the in-frame clones, and not every one. Seen here are 80,000 to 90,000 clones, 85% to 90% observed once, and the top ten hold 4.5% to 5%. On this clone: Its antigen remains unidentified.

Study results and limitations: Vaccine-related CD4 TCRs covered spike, predominating at 160-218 and 743-854.

CDR1 and CDR2 (germline): PRHDT, FYEKMQ (reference sequence). With 3 bases clipped from V and 0 bases from J, the junction kept 2 bases outside the gene matches. The CDR3 covers 15 residues. Sample: peripheral blood, taken 28 days after the second AZD1222 dose. J is TRBJ1-3 and V is TRBV13; 7 positions match TRBD1. This clonotype was sampled from an adult who received the AZD1222 COVID-19 vaccine. The chain's CDR3 is CASSFRGFSGNTIYF. The CDR3 DNA sequence: TGTGCCAGCAGCTTCAGGGGGTTCTCTGGAAACACCATATATTTT.